This TCR beta chain was retrieved from a study of T cell responses to AZD1222 COVID-19 vaccine. General observations from the study: Spike-specific TCR breadth and depth went up after people got two AZD1222 doses. The repertoires were collected only after the peak T cell response. Seropositivity was recorded at baseline in only 6 or 7 AZD1222 recipients. Donors, mostly white British, included more females; clonal diversity was possibly underestimated.

Assay: immunoSEQ multiplex PCR; the TCRdb copy retains only in-frame clones and omits some. The sample contains 80,000 to 95,000 clones, 85% to 90% of which appear only once. This clone was seen only once. Its antigen is currently unknown. The TCR originated in an adult in good health. This specimen was peripheral blood, taken on day 0 of MenACWY control vaccination.

CDR3 amino acids: CASSHGQSSYNEQFF. CDR3 DNA: TGCGCCAGCAGCCATGGGCAGAGCTCCTACAATGAGCAGTTCTTC. The rearrangement links TRBV4-3 to TRBJ2-1; no definite D call. Looked up from germline, CDR1 is LGHNA and CDR2 is YSLEER. This CDR3 has 15 amino acids. The ends were cut back, 3 bases at V and 0 bases at J, with 9 bases in the middle.